The present T cell receptor (beta chain) was sequenced within a study of cytotoxic CD8 clonotypes in ibrutinib-treated CLL. Background on the study: Responses comprised approximately 25 partial and 2 complete; at median around 6 years, around 14 remained remitted and some twelve progressed. Response samples were taken after a median of 12 months on treatment, range 6 to 36.

Concerning this clone: The antigen is not known.

This CDR3 contains 16 residues. Germline CDR1 is SGHTA and CDR2 is FQGNSA. V was cut by 1 base and J by 5 bases, with 14 bases left in between. The targeted sequencing depth was 1 in 200,000 to 1 in 1 million T cells. Measured with immunoSEQ multiplex PCR; TCRdb has only the in-frame clones, and not every one. The table shows 110,000 to 150,000 clones, with about 78% occurring only once. Whole-study findings and limits: Among the clonotypes, public ones were uncommon and contracted or held stable on treatment.

J is TRBJ2-2 and V is TRBV7-2, with D perhaps TRBD1 (6 bases). The sample here was PBMCs, taken after 24 months of ibrutinib treatment. The TCR sequence derives from a human donor with chronic lymphocytic leukemia. The CDR3 sequence is CASSLGPGESTGELFF. In DNA form, the CDR3 reads TGTGCCAGCAGCTTAGGCCCAGGGGAGAGTACCGGGGAGCTGTTTTTT.